Shown below are 29 T cell receptor beta chains from a single sample sequenced in a study of cytomegalovirus exposure and HLA in healthy donors. The PCR was carried out with 60 Vbeta primers and 13 Jbeta primers. This table comes from immunoSEQ multiplex PCR, and its TCRdb copy is limited to in-frame clones, with some not included. The table records approximately 100,000 clones, about 85% of them present only once. Sample: PBMCs. Source of these receptors: a man aged 35 to 55 in good health and CMV-seropositive.

The chain uses TRBV28 and TRBJ2-5; 7 nucleotides agree with TRBD1. This CDR3 is built from 15 residues. V shed 5 bases and J 0 bases; nucleotides not matched to a gene: 6. Germline CDR1 and CDR2: MDHEN and SYDVKM. The CDR3 sequence: CASSGDRQYQETQYF. The CDR3, as DNA: TGTGCCAGCAGTGGGGACAGACAGTACCAAGAGACCCAGTACTTC.

The chain combines TRBV6-6 with TRBJ2-3; D uncertain. This CDR3 has 11 residues. The germline CDR1 and CDR2 sequences are MNHNY and SVGAGI (reference sequence). V lost 7 bases, J lost 3 bases, and 5 bases lay in between. The CDR3 DNA sequence: TGTGCCAGCACAATGACAGATACGCAGTATTTT. Protein product: CASTMTDTQYF.

The chain combines TRBV28 with TRBJ2-7; TRBD1 aligns across 9 bases. Germline CDR1 and CDR2: MDHEN and SYDVKM. Losses at the gene ends were 5 bases for V and 4 bases for J; bases not matched to a gene: 12. This CDR3 has 16 amino acids. The CDR3 reads CASSIIWTGAFYEQYF. CDR3 nucleotides: TGTGCCAGCAGTATCATCTGGACAGGGGCCTTTTACGAGCAGTACTTC.

This chain links TRBV2 with TRBJ1-5; 9 bases agree with TRBD1. The CDR3 consists of 15 residues. Germline values: CDR1 SNHLY, CDR2 FYNNEI. Trimming at V came to 6 bases and at J to 5 bases, leaving 8 bases not matched to a gene. The CDR3 DNA sequence: TGTGCCAGCAGCGCGACAGGGGGTGCTTATCAGCCCCAGCATTTT. It translates to CASSATGGAYQPQHF. Complete variable domain (other parts from reference TRBV2 and TRBJ1-5): EPEVTQTPSHQVTQMGQEVILRCVPISNHLYFYWYRQILGQKVEFLVSFYNNEISEKSEIFDDQFSVERPDGSNFTLKIRSTKLEDSAMYFCASSATGGAYQPQHFGDGTRLSIL.

The V call is TRBV5-4, the J call TRBJ2-7, with TRBD1 matching 11 bases. CDR1 is SGHNT, CDR2 YYREEE, per germline (reference sequence). J was trimmed by 7 bases and V by 4 bases; bases with no gene match: 10. This CDR3 comprises 15 residues. In DNA, the CDR3 is TGTGCCAGCAGCCTTCGAGGACAGGGGGCGAGGGAGCAGTACTTC. Its protein product is CASSLRGQGAREQYF. The full variable domain, in which reference TRBV5-4 and TRBJ2-7 provide the parts outside the CDR3, is ETGVTQSPTHLIKTRGQQVTLRCSSQSGHNTVSWYQQALGQGPQFIFQYYREEENGRGNFPPRFSGLQFPNYSSELNVNALELDDSALYLCASSLRGQGAREQYFGPGTRLTVT.

The genes are TRBV2 and TRBJ2-3; a possible D gene is TRBD2 (6 bases). Germline CDR1 reads SNHLY; CDR2 reads FYNNEI. Trimming pared 8 bases from V and 3 bases from J, leaving 15 bases between. The CDR3 runs to 14 residues. This chain's CDR3 is CASVNGEVTDTQYF. The CDR3 coding sequence is TGTGCCAGCGTAAATGGGGAGGTGACAGATACGCAGTATTTT.

The chain recombines TRBV11-2 with TRBJ1-6; the match to TRBD1 covers 9 bases. CDR1 is SGHAT and CDR2 is FQNNGV in the germline V gene. Germline trimming cut 5 bases from V and 8 bases from J; bases unmatched to any gene: 7. The CDR3 is 15 residues long. CDR3 region: CASSRHRTGDSPLHF. The CDR3 DNA is TGTGCCAGCAGCCGGCACAGGACAGGGGATTCACCCCTCCACTTT.

This sequence joins TRBV28 and TRBJ2-3; D perhaps matches TRBD2 (7 bases). The CDR3 covers 16 residues. CDR1 is MDHEN and CDR2 is SYDVKM in the germline V gene. Trimming removed 4 bases from V and 1 base from J, with 15 bases in between. This chain's CDR3 is CASSWGGQTGTDTQYF. For the CDR3, the DNA is TGTGCCAGCAGTTGGGGGGGGCAAACTGGCACAGATACGCAGTATTTT.

The chain is built from TRBV2 and TRBJ2-2; 7 bases line up with TRBD1. V was clipped by 7 bases and J by 1 base; unmatched bases: 3. Germline CDR1 SNHLY, CDR2 FYNNEI. The CDR3 has 14 amino acids. CDR3 bases: TGTGCCAGCACGAGGACAGGGAACACCGGGGAGCTGTTTTTT. Amino acid sequence: CASTRTGNTGELFF.

This clone appeared once. The rearrangement joins TRBV5-1 to TRBJ2-5; D is undetermined. With the DNA end fitting TRBJ2-7 better, the J assignment may be wrong. Germline CDR1 is SGHRS and CDR2 is YFSETQ. The CDR3 is 12 amino acids. The CDR3 DNA is TGCGCCAGCAGCTTCGGCGGCTACGAGCAGTACTTC. It specifies CASSFGGYEQYF.

The chain carries TRBV28 and TRBJ1-6; 12 nucleotides agree with TRBD1. CDR3 length: 15 amino acids. CDR1 is MDHEN and CDR2 is SYDVKM in the germline V gene. V lost 3 bases, J lost 7 bases, and 1 base stayed unmatched. CDR3 nucleotide sequence: TGTGCCAGCAGTTTTGGGACAGGGGGCAATTCACCCCTCCACTTT. This translates into CASSFGTGGNSPLHF.

The chain joins TRBV6-1 to TRBJ1-2; TRBD1 matches 10 bases. In germline, CDR1 is MNHNS, CDR2 SASEGT. The CDR3 is made up of 15 amino acids. Germline trimming cut 5 bases from V and 6 bases from J; bases unmatched to any gene: 9. The CDR3 sequence is CASSSTGTGVDGYTF. The CDR3 nucleotides read TGTGCCAGCAGTTCAACCGGGACAGGGGTTGATGGCTACACCTTC.

The chain links TRBV5-4 to TRBJ2-1; D gene uncertain. This CDR3 comprises 14 residues. Per the germline V gene, CDR1 is SGHNT and CDR2 is YYREEE (reference sequence). V was clipped by 4 bases and J by 0 bases, with 8 bases between them. The CDR3 region has the DNA TGTGCCAGCAGCGCAGGATCCTCCTACAATGAGCAGTTCTTC. This encodes CASSAGSSYNEQFF.

As regards this clone: One end of the junction varies from germline; a read error may be responsible. The chain employs TRBV4-2 and TRBJ1-2, with D possibly being TRBD1 (5 bases). Germline V gives CDR1 LGHNA, CDR2 YNFKEQ. This CDR3 has 16 residues. The CDR3 sequence is CASSQGGVGGDHGCTF. The CDR3 nucleotides are TGTGCCAGCAGCCAAGGAGGGGTCGGAGGGGACCATGGCTGCACCTTC.

This chain uses TRBV5-4 with TRBJ1-1; TRBD1 matches 8 bases. The V segment lost 0 bases and the J segment 4 bases; nucleotides outside the gene matches: 11. CDR3 length equals 17 residues. Germline V gene lookup returns CDR1 SGHNT and CDR2 YYREEE (reference sequence). The DNA of the CDR3 is TGTGCCAGCAGCTTGGGGGCAGGCAGGGGGCGCATCACTGAAGCTTTCTTT. It encodes CASSLGAGRGRITEAFF.

The rearrangement uses TRBV21-1 and TRBJ1-1. TRBV21-1 constitutes a pseudogene. This CDR3 region has 13 residues. The CDR3 nucleotides read TGTGCCAGCAGCAAAGAGGAGGAGACTGAAGCTTTCTTT. Its protein product is CASSKEEETEAFF.

J is TRBJ2-7 and V is TRBV7-9, with 7 bases that match TRBD1. Germline CDR1 reads SEHNR; CDR2 reads FQNEAQ (reference sequence). The CDR3 sequence is 17 residues long. The V gene end was trimmed by 3 bases and the J gene end by 1 base; junction bases not matched to a gene: 12. The CDR3 spells CASSLGVRGPLSYEQYF. CDR3 DNA sequence: TGTGCCAGCAGCTTGGGAGTTAGGGGGCCCCTATCCTACGAGCAGTACTTC. Combining the CDR3 with reference TRBV7-9 and TRBJ2-7 gives the whole variable domain DTGVSQNPRHKITKRGQNVTFRCDPISEHNRLYWYRQTLGQGPEFLTYFQNEAQLEKSRLLSDRFSAERPKGSFSTLEIQRTEQGDSAMYLCASSLGVRGPLSYEQYFGPGTRLTVT.

Points on this clone: At one end the junction does not follow the germline gene, possibly because of a read error. V and J are TRBV4-2 and TRBJ2-1; the match to TRBD1 covers 8 bases. The CDR3 runs 16 residues. Germline V gene sequence: CDR1 LGHNA, CDR2 YNFKEQ. The CDR3 reads CASSQSGTGGYNGQFF. The CDR3 coding sequence is TGTGCCAGCAGCCAATCCGGGACAGGAGGTTACAATGGGCAGTTCTTC.

This sequence joins TRBV11-2 and TRBJ1-3; 8 nucleotides align to TRBD1. Germline loops: CDR1 SGHAT, CDR2 FQNNGV. This CDR3 comprises 19 residues. The ends lost 1 base at V and 0 bases at J; junction bases unmatched: 11. The CDR3 here is CASSLGLGQGLSSGNTIYF. The CDR3, as DNA: TGTGCCAGCAGCTTAGGCCTCGGACAGGGATTGAGCTCTGGAAACACCATATATTTT.

This clone came up once. The chain employs TRBV6-5 and TRBJ1-1; D ambiguous. This CDR3 comprises 13 residues. Trimming stripped 2 bases from V and 2 bases from J, with 6 bases between. Germline V gene sequence: CDR1 MNHEY, CDR2 SVGAGI. The CDR3 is CASSYQSNTEAFF. The DNA of the CDR3 is TGTGCCAGCAGTTACCAGTCTAACACTGAAGCTTTCTTT.

The V and J genes are TRBV7-2 and TRBJ2-3; a possible D gene is TRBD2 (5 bases). In germline, CDR1 is SGHTA, CDR2 FQGNSA. The CDR3 is made up of 14 amino acids. Between the trimmed V and J ends, which lost 7 bases and 1 base, there was a span of 12 bases. CDR3 sequence reads: CASTRRAGTDTQYF. The CDR3 nucleotides read TGTGCCAGCACACGACGAGCGGGCACAGATACGCAGTATTTT.

This chain joins TRBV9 and TRBJ2-3; D uncertain. Per the germline V gene, CDR1 is SGDLS and CDR2 is YYNGEE. This CDR3 has 12 residues. V was clipped by 0 bases and J by 6 bases, with 5 bases between them. The CDR3, as DNA: TGTGCCAGCAGCGTAGACGGGGATACGCAGTATTTT. Translation gives CASSVDGDTQYF.

A single count supports this clone. The chain has TRBV28 and TRBJ2-2; 9 nucleotides line up with TRBD2. Germline V CDR1 and CDR2: MDHEN, SYDVKM. This CDR3 spans 17 amino acids. V was pared by 3 bases and J by 7 bases, with 12 bases of the junction left unmatched. In DNA form, the CDR3 reads TGTGCCAGCAGTTTTTTGTTTGAGCGGGAGGAGATCGGGGAGCTGTTTTTT. Protein sequence: CASSFLFEREEIGELFF. The full variable domain, with the rest looked up from reference TRBV28 and TRBJ2-2, is DVKVTQSSRYLVKRTGEKVFLECVQDMDHENMFWYRQDPGLGLRLIYFSYDVKMKEKGDIPEGYSVSREKKERFSLILESASTNQTSMYLCASSFLFEREEIGELFFGEGSRLTVL.

The chain is built from TRBV5-4 and TRBJ2-2; TRBD1 matches at 8 bases. The germline gives CDR1 SGHNT, CDR2 YYREEE (reference sequence). V shed 2 bases and J 5 bases; nucleotides not matched to a gene: 5. This CDR3 has 15 residues. The CDR3: CASSLPTGETGELFF. In DNA form, the CDR3 reads TGTGCCAGCAGCTTACCGACAGGGGAAACCGGGGAGCTGTTTTTT.

The chain is built from TRBV9 and TRBJ1-6; 11 positions agree with TRBD1. The V segment lost 2 bases and the J segment 6 bases; nucleotides outside the gene matches: 1. CDR1 SGDLS and CDR2 YYNGEE come from the germline V gene. This CDR3 spans 15 amino acids. DNA of the CDR3: TGTGCCAGCAGCGTTGGGACAGGGGGTAATTCACCCCTCCACTTT. It yields the protein CASSVGTGGNSPLHF.

This clone has just one count. Distinct nucleotide sequences in the sample also encode this CDR3. The chain combines TRBV20-1 with TRBJ1-1, with D uncertain. The CDR3 has 11 residues. V was cut by 4 bases and J by 2 bases, with 5 bases left in between. CDR1 and CDR2 from the germline V gene are DFQATT and SNEGSKA (reference sequence). CDR3 region: CSAITNTEAFF. DNA of the CDR3: TGCAGTGCTATCACAAACACTGAAGCTTTCTTT.

The chain employs TRBV28 and TRBJ1-1; weak D call: TRBD1 (6 bases). The CDR3 contains 12 residues. V was shortened by 2 bases and J by 12 bases, with 13 bases between the two germline ends. The V gene's germline CDR1 is MDHEN and CDR2 SYDVKM. The CDR3 sequence is CASSLSQGQSFF. The CDR3 nucleotides are TGTGCCAGCAGTTTAAGTCAGGGGCAATCTTTCTTT.

This clone has just a few counts. This sequence joins TRBV7-9 and TRBJ2-7; the D gene is possibly TRBD1 (6 bases). Germline V gene data show CDR1 as SEHNR and CDR2 as FQNEAQ (reference sequence). This CDR3 is built from 13 residues. Trimming pared 6 bases from V and 4 bases from J, leaving 13 bases between. Written as DNA, the CDR3 is TGTGCCAGCAGTGGGACAACCAGATACGAGCAGTACTTC. Its translation: CASSGTTRYEQYF.

The chain couples TRBV30 to TRBJ2-7, with 8 bases aligning to TRBD2. The CDR3 totals 12 residues. Germline CDR1 GTSNPN, CDR2 SVGIG (reference sequence). The junction had 4 bases not matched to a gene; V was cut back by 3 bases and J by 6 bases. CDR3 loop: CAWRGGGIEQYF. CDR3 coding DNA: TGTGCCTGGAGGGGCGGGGGGATCGAGCAGTACTTC.